This TCR beta chain was identified during a study of blood T cell repertoires in COVID-19. Study context: Whether acute or convalescent, the COVID-19 samples came from the United States, Italy and Spain. T cells, B-cell-depleted T cells, or PBMCs supplied cDNA or gDNA.

The V and J ends lost 2 bases and 5 bases, in that order; junction bases with no gene match: 2. The germline V gene encodes CDR1 LGHDT and CDR2 YNNKEL (reference sequence). The CDR3 extends over 13 amino acids. Original analysis: It was from reference gene primer amplification that nucleated cell counts were estimated. The assay was immunoSEQ multiplex PCR, and TCRdb's table has in-frame clones only and misses some. V and J calls and clone size follow that table, whereas D and trimming were derived from the DNA. The table has about 140,000 clones, about three quarters seen once; the top ten hold around 16%.

The sequence derives from a man in his fifties with acute or convalescent COVID-19. The sample was peripheral blood. The chain combines TRBV3-1 (or the pseudogene TRBV3-2) with TRBJ2-7, with 8 bases identical to TRBD1. DNA of the CDR3: TGTGCCAGCAGCCAACAGGGGGCCAACGAGCAGTACTTC. Translating gives CASSQQGANEQYF.